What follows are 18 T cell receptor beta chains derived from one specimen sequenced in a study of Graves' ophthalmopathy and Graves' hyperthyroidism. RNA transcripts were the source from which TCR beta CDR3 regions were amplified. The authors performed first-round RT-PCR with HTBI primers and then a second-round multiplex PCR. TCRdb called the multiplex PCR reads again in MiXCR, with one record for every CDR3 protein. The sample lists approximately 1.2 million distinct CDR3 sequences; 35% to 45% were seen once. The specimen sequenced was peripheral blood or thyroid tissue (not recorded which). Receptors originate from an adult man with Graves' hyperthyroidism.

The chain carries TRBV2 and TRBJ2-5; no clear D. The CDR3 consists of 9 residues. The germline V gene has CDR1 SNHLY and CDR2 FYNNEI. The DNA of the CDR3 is TGTGACACGCAAGAGACCCAGTACTTC. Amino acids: CDTQETQYF.

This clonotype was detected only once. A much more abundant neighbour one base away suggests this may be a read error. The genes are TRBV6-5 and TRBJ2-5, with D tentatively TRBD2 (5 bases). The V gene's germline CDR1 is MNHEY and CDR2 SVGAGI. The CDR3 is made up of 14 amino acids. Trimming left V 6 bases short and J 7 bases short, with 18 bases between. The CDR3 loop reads CASRPNGAVGTQYF. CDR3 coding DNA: TGTGCCAGCAGGCCTAACGGAGCGGTAGGGACCCAGTACTTC.

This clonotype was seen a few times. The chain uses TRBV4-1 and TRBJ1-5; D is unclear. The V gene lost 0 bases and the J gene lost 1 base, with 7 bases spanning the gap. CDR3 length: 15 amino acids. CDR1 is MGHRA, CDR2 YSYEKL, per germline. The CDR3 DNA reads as TGCGCCAGCAGCCAAGATATCAACAGCAATCAGCCCCAGCATTTT. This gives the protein CASSQDINSNQPQHF.

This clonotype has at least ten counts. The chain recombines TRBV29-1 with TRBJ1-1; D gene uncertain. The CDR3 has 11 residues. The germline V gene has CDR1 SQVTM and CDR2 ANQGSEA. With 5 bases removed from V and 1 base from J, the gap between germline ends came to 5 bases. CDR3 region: CSVKKNTEAFF. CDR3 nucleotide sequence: TGCAGCGTTAAGAAGAACACTGAAGCTTTCTTT.

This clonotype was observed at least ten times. The CDR3 region has the DNA TGTGCCAGTAGTACCGGAAACACTGAAGCTTTCTTT. It translates to CASSTGNTEAFF. J is TRBJ1-1 and V is TRBV19; the D is unclear. The CDR3 has 12 amino acids. Trimming pared 4 bases from V and 2 bases from J, leaving 5 bases between. Germline V gene data show CDR1 as LNHDA and CDR2 as SQIVND (reference sequence).

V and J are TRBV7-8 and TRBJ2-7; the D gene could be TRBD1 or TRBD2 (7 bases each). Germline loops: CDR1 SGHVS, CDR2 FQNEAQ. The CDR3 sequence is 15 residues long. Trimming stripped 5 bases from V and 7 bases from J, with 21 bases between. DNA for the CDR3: TGTGCCAGCAGCCGACAGCGGGACAGCCCTAGAGAGCAGTACTTC. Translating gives CASSRQRDSPREQYF.

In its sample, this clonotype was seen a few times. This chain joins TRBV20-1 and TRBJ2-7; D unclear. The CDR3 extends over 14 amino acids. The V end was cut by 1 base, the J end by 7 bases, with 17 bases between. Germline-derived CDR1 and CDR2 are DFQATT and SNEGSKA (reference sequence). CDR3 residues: CSARVHGQLSEQYF. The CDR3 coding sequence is TGCAGTGCTAGAGTTCATGGCCAATTATCGGAGCAGTACTTC.

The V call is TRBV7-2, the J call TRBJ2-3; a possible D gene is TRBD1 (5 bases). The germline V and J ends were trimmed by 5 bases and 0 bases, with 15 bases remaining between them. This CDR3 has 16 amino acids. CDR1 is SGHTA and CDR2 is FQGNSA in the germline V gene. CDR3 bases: TGTGCCAGCAGCCCAGTGGGGCAGACTAGCACAGATACGCAGTATTTT. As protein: CASSPVGQTSTDTQYF.

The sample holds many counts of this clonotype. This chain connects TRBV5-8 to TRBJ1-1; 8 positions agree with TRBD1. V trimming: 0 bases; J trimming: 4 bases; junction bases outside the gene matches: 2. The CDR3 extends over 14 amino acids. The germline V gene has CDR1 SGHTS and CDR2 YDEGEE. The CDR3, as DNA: TGTGCCAGCAGCTTGGTCCAGGGGGCCACTGAAGCTTTCTTT. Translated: CASSLVQGATEAFF.

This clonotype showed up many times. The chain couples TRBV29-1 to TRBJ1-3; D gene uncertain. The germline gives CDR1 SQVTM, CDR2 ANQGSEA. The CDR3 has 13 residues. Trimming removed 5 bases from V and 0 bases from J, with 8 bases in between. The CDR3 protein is CSVWADSGNTIYF. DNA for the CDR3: TGCAGCGTTTGGGCAGACTCTGGAAACACCATATATTTT.

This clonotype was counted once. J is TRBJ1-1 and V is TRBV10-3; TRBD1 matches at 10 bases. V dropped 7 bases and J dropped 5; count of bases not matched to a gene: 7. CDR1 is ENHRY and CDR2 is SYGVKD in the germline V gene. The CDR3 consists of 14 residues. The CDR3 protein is CAIKPGTGVTEAFF. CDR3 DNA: TGTGCCATCAAACCCGGGACAGGGGTAACTGAAGCTTTCTTT.

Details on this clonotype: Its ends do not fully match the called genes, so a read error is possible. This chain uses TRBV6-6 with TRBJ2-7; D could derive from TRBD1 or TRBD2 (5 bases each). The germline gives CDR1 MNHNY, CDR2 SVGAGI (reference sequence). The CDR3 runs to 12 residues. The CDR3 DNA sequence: TGTGCCAGCAGGAACAGGAACTGGGAGCTGTACTTC. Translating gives CASRNRNWELYF.

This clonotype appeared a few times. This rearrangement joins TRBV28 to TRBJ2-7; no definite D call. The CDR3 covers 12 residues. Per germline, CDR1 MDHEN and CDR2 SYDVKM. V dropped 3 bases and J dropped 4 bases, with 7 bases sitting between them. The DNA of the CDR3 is TGTGCCAGCAGTTTCCCCGCATACGAGCAGTACTTC. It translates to CASSFPAYEQYF.

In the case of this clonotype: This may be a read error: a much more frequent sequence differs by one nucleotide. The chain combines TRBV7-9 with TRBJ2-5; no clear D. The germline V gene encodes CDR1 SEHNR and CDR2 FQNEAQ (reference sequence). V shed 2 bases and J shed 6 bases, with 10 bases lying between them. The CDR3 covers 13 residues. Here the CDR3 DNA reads TGTGCCAGCAGCTTAAAGGAACTTCAGACCCAGTACTTC. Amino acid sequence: CASSLKELQTQYF.

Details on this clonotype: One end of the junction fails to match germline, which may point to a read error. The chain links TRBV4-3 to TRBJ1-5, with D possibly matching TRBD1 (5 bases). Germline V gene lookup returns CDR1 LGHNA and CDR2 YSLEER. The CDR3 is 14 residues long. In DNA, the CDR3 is TGCGCCAGCAGCCAGGGACGTAGCAATCGGCCCCAGCATTTT. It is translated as CASSQGRSNRPQHF.

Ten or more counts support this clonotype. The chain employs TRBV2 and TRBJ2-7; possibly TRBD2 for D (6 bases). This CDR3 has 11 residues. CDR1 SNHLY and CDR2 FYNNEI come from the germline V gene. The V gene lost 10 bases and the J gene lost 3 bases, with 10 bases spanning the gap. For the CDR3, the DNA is TGTGCCAAGCGACTAGACTACGAGCAGTACTTC. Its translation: CAKRLDYEQYF.

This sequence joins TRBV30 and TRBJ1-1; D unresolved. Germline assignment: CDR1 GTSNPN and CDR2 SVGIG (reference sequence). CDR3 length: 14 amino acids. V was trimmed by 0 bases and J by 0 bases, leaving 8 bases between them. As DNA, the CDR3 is TGTGCCTGGAGTGTGAACCCCATGAACACTGAAGCTTTCTTT. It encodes CAWSVNPMNTEAFF.

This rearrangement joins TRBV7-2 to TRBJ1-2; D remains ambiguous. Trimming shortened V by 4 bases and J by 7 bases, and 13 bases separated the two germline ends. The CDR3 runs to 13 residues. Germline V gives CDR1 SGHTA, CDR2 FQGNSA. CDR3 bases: TGTGCCAGCAGCTCGGGCTCCGTGGCTGGCTACACCTTC. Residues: CASSSGSVAGYTF.